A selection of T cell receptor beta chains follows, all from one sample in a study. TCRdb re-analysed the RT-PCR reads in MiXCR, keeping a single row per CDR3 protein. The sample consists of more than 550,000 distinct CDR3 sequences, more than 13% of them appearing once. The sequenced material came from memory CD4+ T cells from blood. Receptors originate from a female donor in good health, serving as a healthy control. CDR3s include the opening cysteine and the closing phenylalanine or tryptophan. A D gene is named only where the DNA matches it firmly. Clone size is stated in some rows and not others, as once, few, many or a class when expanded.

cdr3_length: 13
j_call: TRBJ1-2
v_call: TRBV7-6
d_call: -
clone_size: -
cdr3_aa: CASSSDTVYGYTF
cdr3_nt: TGTGCCAGCAGCTCGGATACGGTCTATGGCTACACCTTC

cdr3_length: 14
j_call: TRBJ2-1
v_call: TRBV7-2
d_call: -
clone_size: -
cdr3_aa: CASSFEPTNNEQFF
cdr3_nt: TGTGCCAGCAGCTTCGAACCGACCAACAATGAGCAGTTCTTC

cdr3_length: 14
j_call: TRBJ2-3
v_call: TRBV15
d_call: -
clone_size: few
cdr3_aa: CATSRDPSTDTQYF
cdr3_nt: TGTGCCACCAGCAGAGATCCTAGCACAGATACGCAGTATTTT

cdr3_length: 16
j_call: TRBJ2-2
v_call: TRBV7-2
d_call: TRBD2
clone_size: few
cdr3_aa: CASSLDAGGVAGELFF
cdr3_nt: TGTGCCAGCAGCTTAGATGCCGGGGGGGTCGCCGGGGAGCTGTTTTTT

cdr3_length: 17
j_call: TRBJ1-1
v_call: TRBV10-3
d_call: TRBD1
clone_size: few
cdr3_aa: CAISDRDRGFDGTEAFF
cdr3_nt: TGTGCCATCAGTGACCGGGACAGGGGGTTTGATGGCACTGAAGCTTTCTTT

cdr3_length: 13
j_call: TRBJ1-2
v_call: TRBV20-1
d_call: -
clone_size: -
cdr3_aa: CSVPDRYNYGYTF
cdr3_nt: TGCAGTGTCCCAGACAGATATAACTATGGCTACACCTTC

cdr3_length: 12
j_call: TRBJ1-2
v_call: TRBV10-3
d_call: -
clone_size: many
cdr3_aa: CAISPQEFGYTF
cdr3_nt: TGTGCCATCAGCCCACAGGAATTTGGCTACACCTTC

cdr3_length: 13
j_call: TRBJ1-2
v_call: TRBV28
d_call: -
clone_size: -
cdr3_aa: CASKEGVENGYTF
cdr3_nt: TGTGCCAGCAAGGAGGGGGTAGAAAATGGCTACACCTTC

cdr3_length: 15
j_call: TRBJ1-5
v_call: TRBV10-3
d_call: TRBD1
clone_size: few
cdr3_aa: CAISEAGQGAQPQHF
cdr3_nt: TGTGCCATCAGTGAAGCGGGACAGGGTGCTCAGCCCCAGCATTTT

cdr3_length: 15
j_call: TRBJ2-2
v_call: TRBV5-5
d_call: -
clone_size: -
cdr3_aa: CASSPQGGNTGELFF
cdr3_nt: TGTGCCAGCAGCCCTCAGGGGGGGAACACCGGGGAGCTGTTTTTT

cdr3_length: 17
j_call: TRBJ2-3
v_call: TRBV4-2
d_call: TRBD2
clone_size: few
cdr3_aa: CASSQEPAREGTDTQYF
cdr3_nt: TGTGCCAGCAGCCAAGAACCCGCGCGGGAGGGCACAGATACGCAGTATTTT

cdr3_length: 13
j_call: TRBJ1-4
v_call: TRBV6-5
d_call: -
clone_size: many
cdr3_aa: CASRAPRGEKLFF
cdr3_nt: TGTGCCAGCAGAGCCCCTCGTGGCGAAAAACTGTTTTTT

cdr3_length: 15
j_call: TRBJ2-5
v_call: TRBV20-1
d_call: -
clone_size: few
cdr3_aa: CSARDARSGQETQYF
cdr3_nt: TGCAGTGCTAGAGATGCCCGGAGCGGGCAAGAGACCCAGTACTTC

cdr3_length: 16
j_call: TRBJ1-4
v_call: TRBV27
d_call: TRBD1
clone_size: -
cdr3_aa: CASSPARGGRNEKLFF
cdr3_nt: TGTGCCAGCAGTCCAGCCAGAGGGGGCCGTAATGAAAAACTGTTTTTT

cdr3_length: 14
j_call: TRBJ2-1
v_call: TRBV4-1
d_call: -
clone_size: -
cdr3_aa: CASSQVGFQGEQFF
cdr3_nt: TGCGCCAGCAGCCAAGTGGGTTTTCAGGGTGAGCAGTTCTTC

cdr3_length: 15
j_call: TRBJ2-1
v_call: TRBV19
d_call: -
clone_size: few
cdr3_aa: CASSAQGPRRNEQFF
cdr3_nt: TGTGCCAGTAGTGCACAGGGCCCTCGACGCAATGAGCAGTTCTTC

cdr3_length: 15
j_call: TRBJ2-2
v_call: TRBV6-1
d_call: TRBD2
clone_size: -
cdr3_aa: CASKPGLAGTGELFF
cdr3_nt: TGTGCCAGCAAACCGGGACTAGCCGGTACCGGGGAGCTGTTTTTT

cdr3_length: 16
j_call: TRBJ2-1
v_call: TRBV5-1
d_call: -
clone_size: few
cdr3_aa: CASSLAQGSNHNEQFF
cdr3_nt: TGCGCCAGCAGCTTGGCCCAGGGAAGCAACCACAATGAGCAGTTCTTC

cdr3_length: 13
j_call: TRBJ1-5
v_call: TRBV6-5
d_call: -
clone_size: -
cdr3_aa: CASRPGGSQPQHF
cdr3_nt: TGTGCCAGCCGCCCCGGGGGGAGTCAGCCCCAGCATTTT

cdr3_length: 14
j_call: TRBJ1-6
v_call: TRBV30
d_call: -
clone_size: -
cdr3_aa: CAWSVGGLGSPLHF
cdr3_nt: TGTGCCTGGAGTGTAGGGGGGCTAGGTTCACCCCTCCACTTT

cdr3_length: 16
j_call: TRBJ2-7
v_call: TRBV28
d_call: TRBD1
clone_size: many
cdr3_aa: CASSAWTGVLPYEQYF
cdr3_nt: TGTGCCAGCAGTGCCTGGACAGGGGTCCTACCCTACGAGCAGTACTTC

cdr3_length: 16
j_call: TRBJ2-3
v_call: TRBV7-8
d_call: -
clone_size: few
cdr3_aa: CASSRPGRGGTDTQYF
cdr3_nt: TGTGCCAGCAGCCGACCAGGGAGAGGCGGCACAGATACGCAGTATTTT

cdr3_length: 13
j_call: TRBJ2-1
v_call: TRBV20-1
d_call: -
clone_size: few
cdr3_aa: CSAREPLADEQFF
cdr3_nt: TGCAGTGCTAGAGAACCCTTAGCTGATGAGCAGTTCTTC

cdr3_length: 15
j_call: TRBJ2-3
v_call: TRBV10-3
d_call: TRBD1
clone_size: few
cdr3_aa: CASRLGQGIADTQYF
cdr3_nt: TGTGCCTCGCGACTCGGACAGGGGATAGCAGATACGCAGTATTTT

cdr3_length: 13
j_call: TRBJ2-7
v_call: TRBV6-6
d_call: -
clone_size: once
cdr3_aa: CASSPVSKYEQYF
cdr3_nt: TGTGCCAGCAGTCCGGTGTCAAAATACGAGCAGTACTTC

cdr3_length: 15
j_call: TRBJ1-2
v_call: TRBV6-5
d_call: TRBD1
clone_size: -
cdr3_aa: CASSSLRQGAHGYTF
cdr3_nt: TGTGCCAGCAGTTCTCTTCGACAGGGGGCGCATGGCTACACCTTC

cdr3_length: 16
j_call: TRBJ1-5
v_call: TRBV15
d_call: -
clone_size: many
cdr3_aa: CATSRAPVGSNQPQHF
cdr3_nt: TGTGCCACCAGCAGGGCGCCAGTCGGGAGCAATCAGCCCCAGCATTTT

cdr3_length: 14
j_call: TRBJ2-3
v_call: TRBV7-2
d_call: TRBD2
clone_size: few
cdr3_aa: CASGTSGNTDTQYF
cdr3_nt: TGTGCCAGCGGGACTAGCGGAAACACAGATACGCAGTATTTT

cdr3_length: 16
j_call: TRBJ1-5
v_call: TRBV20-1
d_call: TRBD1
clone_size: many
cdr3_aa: CSARSGQGSSNQPQHF
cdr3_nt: TGCAGTGCTAGATCCGGACAGGGGAGTAGCAATCAGCCCCAGCATTTT

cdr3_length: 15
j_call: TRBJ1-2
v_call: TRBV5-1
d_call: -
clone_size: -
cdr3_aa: CASTQGGGGNYGYTF
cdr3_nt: TGCGCCAGCACGCAGGGCGGTGGAGGAAACTATGGCTACACCTTC

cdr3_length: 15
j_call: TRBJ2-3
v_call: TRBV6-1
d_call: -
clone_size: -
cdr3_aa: CASRPRHVSTDTQYF
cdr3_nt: TGTGCCAGCAGACCAAGACACGTTAGCACAGATACGCAGTATTTT

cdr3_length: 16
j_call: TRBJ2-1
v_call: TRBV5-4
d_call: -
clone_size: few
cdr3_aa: CASSLGAGRLTEAQFF
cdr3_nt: TGTGCCAGCAGCCTCGGCGCTGGACGTCTCACAGAGGCGCAGTTCTTC

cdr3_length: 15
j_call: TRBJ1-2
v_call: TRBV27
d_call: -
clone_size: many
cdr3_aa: CASSTYRRGDYGYTF
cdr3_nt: TGTGCCAGCAGTACCTATCGCAGGGGCGACTATGGCTACACCTTC